This T cell receptor beta chain derives from a study of shared clonotypes between healthy human individuals. Study summary: A couple of female and a few male donors aged 18 to 49 were enrolled. Each donor's CD4 naive and CD4 memory cells filled three plates apiece, CD8 naive two, and CD8 memory one. The study, taken as a whole, reports: There were few donors, and this limited the genetic and exposure-history diversity represented.

This clone turned up a few times. Its antigen remains unidentified. At a deep level, the assay was run. Libraries were prepared by immunoSEQ multiplex PCR; TCRdb keeps only in-frame clonotypes and omits some of them. In the table there are nearly 1,000,000 clones, 76% of which are singletons. This receptor was obtained from a man younger than 30 in good health. Sequencing was done on a sample of memory CD4+ T cells sorted from blood. This sample's subset: CD45RA-negative fraction.

Written as DNA, the CDR3 is TGTGCCAGCAGCACTACAGCGAACACCGGGGAGCTGTTTTTT. Translated: CASSTTANTGELFF. The chain has TRBV14 and TRBJ2-2; D ambiguous. The CDR3 is 14 residues long. V lost 5 bases to trimming and J lost 0 bases, with 7 bases between them. The germline gives CDR1 SGHDN, CDR2 FVKESK.